The source of this TCR beta chain is a study of CD8 T cells in ankylosing spondylitis. V lost 6 bases, J lost 1 base, and 9 bases stayed unmatched. The CDR3 is 16 amino acids. Using quantitative 5'-RACE with molecular barcodes, the authors made TCR beta libraries. Each CDR3 protein gets one entry after TCRdb re-called the 5' RACE reads with MiXCR. The sample holds some 270,000 distinct CDR3 sequences; roughly 32% are singletons and the top ten take approximately 4.6%. This TCR came from a male donor with ankylosing spondylitis or in good health (not recorded which). The chain couples TRBV12-3 or TRBV12-4 to TRBJ2-1; TRBD1 matches 7 bases. Specimen: blood, either unsorted or a sorted T cell fraction (not recorded which). The CDR3 bases are TGTGCCAGCAGGGGGTACAGGGGTGCTTCCTACAATGAGCAGTTCTTC. As protein: CASRGYRGASYNEQFF.